These 3 T cell receptor delta chains came from one sample sequenced in a study of gamma-delta chains in newborns, infants, children. TCRdb called clones anew from the reads with CATT. The sample records approximately 5,000 delta-chain clones, approximately 3.5% being singletons. The sample consisted of blood. The receptor source for this set is a child who was a newborn, infant or young child, either healthy, febrile or measles-vaccinated (not recorded which).

This clone was counted only a few times. This chain links TRDV1 with TRDJ2, with TRDD3 matching 11 bases. Germline V gives CDR1 TSWWSYY, CDR2 QGS. Germline trimming cut 4 bases from V and 4 bases from J; bases unmatched to any gene: 5. The CDR3 runs 16 residues. The CDR3 region is CALGVLGDKRTAQLFF. The CDR3 DNA reads as TGTGCTCTTGGGGTACTGGGGGATAAGAGGACAGCACAACTCTTCTTT.

The chain joins TRDV2 to TRDJ1; no firm D call. Deletions cut 0 bases from V and 0 bases from J, with 7 bases between. This CDR3 is built from 14 residues. Germline loops: CDR1 GEAIGNYY, CDR2 EKD. This chain's CDR3 is CACDTGVYTDKLIF. CDR3 in DNA: TGTGCCTGTGACACCGGGGTCTACACCGATAAACTCATCTTT.

The chain uses TRDV1 and TRDJ1, with 12 bases lining up with TRDD3. V lost 4 bases and J lost 4; bases outside the gene matches: 16. Per the germline V gene, CDR1 is TSWWSYY and CDR2 is QGS. The CDR3 contains 19 residues. The CDR3 loop reads CALGAFLTYWGIQIDKLIF. CDR3 in DNA: TGTGCTCTTGGGGCATTCCTGACCTACTGGGGGATACAGATCGATAAACTCATCTTT.